The rows below give T cell receptor beta chains drawn from one sample of a study of vaccination and CD4 T cells after COVID-19. TCRdb reanalysed the PCR reads using MiXCR and keeps one entry per CDR3 protein. In the table there are about 8,800 distinct CDR3 sequences, 45% to 60% of which are singletons. No antigen has been assigned to these receptors. Sequencing was done on a sample of CD4+ T cells from blood, cultured in vitro. The receptors derive from a human donor who had recovered from COVID-19. Each CDR3 is given with its conserved first and last residue. Each record gives: CDR3 DNA, CDR3 protein, CDR3 length, J gene, V gene, clone size, D gene. A D gene is named only where the DNA matches it firmly. A clone size is listed for some rows: how often the clone was seen (once, few, many), or a class if it is expanded.

DNA: TGTGCCAGCAGTGATTCGGGGTATGGGGATACGCAGTATTTT
CDR3: CASSDSGYGDTQYF
length: 14
J: TRBJ2-3
V: TRBV7-3
size: NA
D: NA

DNA: TGCAGCGCCCAAGGGGTGGGTACTGAAGCTTTCTTT
CDR3: CSAQGVGTEAFF
length: 12
J: TRBJ1-1
V: TRBV29-1
size: NA
D: NA

DNA: TGCAGCGTTCACGTACGGGGAAGGGGGGGAAACACCATATATTTT
CDR3: CSVHVRGRGGNTIYF
length: 15
J: TRBJ1-3
V: TRBV29-1
size: NA
D: NA

DNA: TGTGCCAGCAGTGTAAACAGGGCTGAAGCTTTCTTT
CDR3: CASSVNRAEAFF
length: 12
J: TRBJ1-1
V: TRBV2
size: NA
D: NA

DNA: TGTGCCAGTAGTATAATCGGACGGACTAACACTGAAGCTTTCTTT
CDR3: CASSIIGRTNTEAFF
length: 15
J: TRBJ1-1
V: TRBV19
size: NA
D: NA

DNA: TGTGCCAGCAGCTTATACTCTGCCGGACAGGGGATCTTCTCTGGAAACACCATATATTTT
CDR3: CASSLYSAGQGIFSGNTIYF
length: 20
J: TRBJ1-3
V: TRBV7-2
size: NA
D: TRBD1

DNA: TGTGCCAGCAGTGAAGGGACGGGAGGGACCCAGTACTTC
CDR3: CASSEGTGGTQYF
length: 13
J: TRBJ2-5
V: TRBV6-1
size: few
D: TRBD2

DNA: TGCAGTGCAAGACAGGGGTCAGTGAACACTGAAGCTTTCTTT
CDR3: CSARQGSVNTEAFF
length: 14
J: TRBJ1-1
V: TRBV20-1
size: NA
D: TRBD1

DNA: TGTGCCATCAGTGGGTCTAATGCGGATCAGCCCCAGCATTTT
CDR3: CAISGSNADQPQHF
length: 14
J: TRBJ1-5
V: TRBV10-3
size: NA
D: NA

DNA: TGTGCCAGCAGCGGGGGACAGGGGGCGCGTGAGCAGTACTTC
CDR3: CASSGGQGAREQYF
length: 14
J: TRBJ2-7
V: TRBV9
size: NA
D: TRBD1

DNA: TGTGCCAGCAGCTTGGGAACAGGGGACACTGAAGCTTTCTTT
CDR3: CASSLGTGDTEAFF
length: 14
J: TRBJ1-1
V: TRBV7-8
size: NA
D: TRBD1

DNA: TGTGCCACCAGCAGGGGAGGGAGTGACAAGCAGTTCTTC
CDR3: CATSRGGSDKQFF
length: 13
J: TRBJ2-1
V: TRBV15
size: NA
D: TRBD2

DNA: TGTGCCAGCAGCAAAGGAAGGGGTAGGTGCAATCAGCCCCAGCATTTT
CDR3: CASSKGRGRCNQPQHF
length: 16
J: TRBJ1-5
V: TRBV21-1
size: NA
D: NA

DNA: TGTGCCAGCAGTTCACAGGGACAGGGGAATTCGTCACCCCTCCACTTT
CDR3: CASSSQGQGNSSPLHF
length: 16
J: TRBJ1-6
V: TRBV28
size: medium-sized
D: TRBD1

DNA: TGCAGTGCTTCACGGCCCGGGACAGGGGGCGAGCAGTACTTC
CDR3: CSASRPGTGGEQYF
length: 14
J: TRBJ2-7
V: TRBV20-1
size: NA
D: TRBD1

DNA: TGTGCCAGCAGTTTTACCGGGGAGCTGTTTTTT
CDR3: CASSFTGELFF
length: 11
J: TRBJ2-2
V: TRBV6-2/TRBV6-3
size: once
D: NA

DNA: TGTGCCAGTAGTATAGACAGCCAAGAGACCCAGTACTTC
CDR3: CASSIDSQETQYF
length: 13
J: TRBJ2-5
V: TRBV19
size: NA
D: NA

DNA: TGTGCCAGCAGCTCGACCCCAGGGGCCGGGGAGCTGTTTTTT
CDR3: CASSSTPGAGELFF
length: 14
J: TRBJ2-2
V: TRBV7-2
size: few
D: NA

DNA: TGCAGTGCTGGACTAGCGGGGAACACAGATACGCAGTATTTT
CDR3: CSAGLAGNTDTQYF
length: 14
J: TRBJ2-3
V: TRBV20-1
size: NA
D: TRBD2

DNA: TGTGCCAGCAGCCCTAATCCAATACCGGAGACCCAGTACTTC
CDR3: CASSPNPIPETQYF
length: 14
J: TRBJ2-5
V: TRBV7-6
size: large
D: NA

DNA: TGTGCCAGCAGCCCCCAGAAGGGTCGACAGGGAGGGCAAGAGACCCAGTACTTC
CDR3: CASSPQKGRQGGQETQYF
length: 18
J: TRBJ2-5
V: TRBV21-1
size: few
D: NA

DNA: TGTGCCAGCAGCCGGGGGACTAGCGGGATCTACGAGCAGTACTTC
CDR3: CASSRGTSGIYEQYF
length: 15
J: TRBJ2-7
V: TRBV6-2/TRBV6-3
size: few
D: TRBD2

DNA: TGTGCCAGCAGGGCGGACAGCAATCAGCCCCAGCATTTT
CDR3: CASRADSNQPQHF
length: 13
J: TRBJ1-5
V: TRBV6-1
size: few
D: NA

DNA: TGTGCCAGCAGTTATACTTGGGGAGATACGCAGTATTTT
CDR3: CASSYTWGDTQYF
length: 13
J: TRBJ2-3
V: TRBV6-5
size: NA
D: NA

DNA: TGTGCCAGCAGTTTAAGGAGTCTGGGGCAGGGTTCACCCCTCCACTTT
CDR3: CASSLRSLGQGSPLHF
length: 16
J: TRBJ1-6
V: TRBV12-3/TRBV12-4
size: NA
D: NA

DNA: TGCAGTGCTAGAGGGGGAGGAGGGCTGGAAGATACGCAGTATTTT
CDR3: CSARGGGGLEDTQYF
length: 15
J: TRBJ2-3
V: TRBV20-1
size: NA
D: NA

DNA: TGTGCCAGCAGTGAAGCGCTTCTAGGAGTGTGGGGGCGTAGGGGCACCGGGGAGCTGTTTTTT
CDR3: CASSEALLGVWGRRGTGELFF
length: 21
J: TRBJ2-2
V: TRBV6-1
size: NA
D: NA

DNA: TGCAGTGCTGGCCTCATCAGGCAAATGGGGAAGGGGCCTGGAAACACCATATATTTT
CDR3: CSAGLIRQMGKGPGNTIYF
length: 19
J: TRBJ1-3
V: TRBV20-1
size: few
D: NA

DNA: TGTGCCAGCAGCCCCCAGACAGGGAGTTCCTACGAGCAGTACTTC
CDR3: CASSPQTGSSYEQYF
length: 15
J: TRBJ2-7
V: TRBV7-6
size: NA
D: TRBD1

DNA: TGTGCCACCAGTGACGCCTCGACAGGGAAGGGGCCCCAGCATTTT
CDR3: CATSDASTGKGPQHF
length: 15
J: TRBJ1-5
V: TRBV24-1
size: few
D: TRBD1

DNA: TGCAGTGCTAGAGAACTCTCGGTTCTGAACACTGAAGCTTTCTTT
CDR3: CSARELSVLNTEAFF
length: 15
J: TRBJ1-1
V: TRBV20-1
size: medium-sized
D: NA

DNA: TGTGCCAGCAGCCCCCCCGGAGGCTGGGGTGGCTACACCTTC
CDR3: CASSPPGGWGGYTF
length: 14
J: TRBJ1-2
V: TRBV9
size: NA
D: NA

DNA: TGTGCCAGCAGAAGTAGGACAGTACTAAGGCGCAAAAACATTCAGTACTTC
CDR3: CASRSRTVLRRKNIQYF
length: 17
J: TRBJ2-4
V: TRBV27
size: NA
D: NA

DNA: TGTGCCAGTAGGTTAGAAAGGAAAGGGACGCTCAATCAGCCCCAGCATTTT
CDR3: CASRLERKGTLNQPQHF
length: 17
J: TRBJ1-5
V: TRBV19
size: NA
D: NA

DNA: TGTGCCAGCAGCCCCCGACAGGGACCTGGAGGAGAGACCCAGTACTTC
CDR3: CASSPRQGPGGETQYF
length: 16
J: TRBJ2-5
V: TRBV11-2
size: NA
D: TRBD1

DNA: TGTGCCTGGAGTGAAGGGCTCCGCACAGATACGCAGTATTTT
CDR3: CAWSEGLRTDTQYF
length: 14
J: TRBJ2-3
V: TRBV30
size: NA
D: NA

DNA: TGTGCCACCAGCAGAGATCGGATAGGCTTGGAGACCCAGTACTTC
CDR3: CATSRDRIGLETQYF
length: 15
J: TRBJ2-5
V: TRBV15
size: NA
D: NA

DNA: TGTGCCAGCAGCCGGCGAGGGCTTTTAAATAGTGGCACTGAAGCTTTCTTT
CDR3: CASSRRGLLNSGTEAFF
length: 17
J: TRBJ1-1
V: TRBV6-2/TRBV6-3
size: NA
D: NA

DNA: TGTGCCAGCAGTTACCTTTGGGACAGGGAAGCAGATACGCAGTATTTT
CDR3: CASSYLWDREADTQYF
length: 16
J: TRBJ2-3
V: TRBV6-2/TRBV6-3
size: few
D: TRBD1

DNA: TGTGCCAGCAGCAGACAGGGTGGACAGCCCCAGCATTTT
CDR3: CASSRQGGQPQHF
length: 13
J: TRBJ1-5
V: TRBV27
size: NA
D: TRBD1

DNA: TGTGCCAGCACCTTAGCGGGGGGGACAAGCACAGATACGCAGTATTTT
CDR3: CASTLAGGTSTDTQYF
length: 16
J: TRBJ2-3
V: TRBV12-3/TRBV12-4
size: NA
D: TRBD2

DNA: TGTGCCAGCAGTTATCGGGGAGGCTCCTACGAGCAGTACTTC
CDR3: CASSYRGGSYEQYF
length: 14
J: TRBJ2-7
V: TRBV6-5
size: few
D: NA

DNA: TGTGCCAGCAGCTTGGGGAGACCAGGGGGCCTAGAAAAACTGTTTTTT
CDR3: CASSLGRPGGLEKLFF
length: 16
J: TRBJ1-4
V: TRBV7-2
size: NA
D: TRBD1

DNA: TGTGCCAGCAGTGAGGGCAGGCGTAATTCACCCCTCCACTTT
CDR3: CASSEGRRNSPLHF
length: 14
J: TRBJ1-6
V: TRBV2
size: medium-sized
D: NA

DNA: TGCGCCAGCAGTCAGTGGGACAGGGGACGGGATACGCAGTATTTT
CDR3: CASSQWDRGRDTQYF
length: 15
J: TRBJ2-3
V: TRBV27
size: NA
D: TRBD1

DNA: TGTGCCAGTAGAACCCGGACAGGGCAGAACACTGAAGCTTTCTTT
CDR3: CASRTRTGQNTEAFF
length: 15
J: TRBJ1-1
V: TRBV19
size: few
D: TRBD1

DNA: TGCGCCAGCTCGCAGGAGCTCTCCTGGGAGACCCAGTACTTC
CDR3: CASSQELSWETQYF
length: 14
J: TRBJ2-5
V: TRBV5-1
size: once
D: NA

DNA: TGCAGTGCCAGCCCGATCACAGGGGATAACTATGGCTACACCTTC
CDR3: CSASPITGDNYGYTF
length: 15
J: TRBJ1-2
V: TRBV20-1
size: few
D: TRBD1

DNA: TGTGCCAGCAGAAACCGGGACGGCGCCAACGAGCAGTACTTC
CDR3: CASRNRDGANEQYF
length: 14
J: TRBJ2-7
V: TRBV2
size: few
D: NA

DNA: TGTGCCAGCAGCTTAGGGGGGTCAGGAGAACTGTATGGCTACACCTTC
CDR3: CASSLGGSGELYGYTF
length: 16
J: TRBJ1-2
V: TRBV7-8
size: few
D: NA

DNA: TGTGCCAGCAGGCTGACAGGGCCCGTCTACGAGCAGTACTTC
CDR3: CASRLTGPVYEQYF
length: 14
J: TRBJ2-7
V: TRBV28
size: NA
D: TRBD1

DNA: TGTGCCAGTAGTCCCCCAGGGGGCAATCAGCCCCAGCATTTT
CDR3: CASSPPGGNQPQHF
length: 14
J: TRBJ1-5
V: TRBV19
size: few
D: NA

DNA: TGTGCCAGCAGCTTAAGTCTCTGGGGGGGAGAGACCCAGTACTTC
CDR3: CASSLSLWGGETQYF
length: 15
J: TRBJ2-5
V: TRBV7-2
size: few
D: TRBD2

DNA: TGCAGTGCTAGGGCAGGCACCTATGGCTACACCTTC
CDR3: CSARAGTYGYTF
length: 12
J: TRBJ1-2
V: TRBV20-1
size: NA
D: NA

DNA: TGTGCCAGCAGTGACAGGGCAGGCATCTCTGGAAACACCATATATTTT
CDR3: CASSDRAGISGNTIYF
length: 16
J: TRBJ1-3
V: TRBV6-1
size: NA
D: NA